This TCR beta chain is drawn from a study of blood T cell repertoires in COVID-19. In the authors' workflow: Using reference gene primer amplification, nucleated cell counts were estimated. Method: immunoSEQ multiplex PCR; TCRdb's copy keeps in-frame clones and lacks some. The V and J calls and the clone size are those of that table, but D and trimming were determined from the DNA. The sample lists 120,000 to 150,000 clones, 88% occurring once. Those enrolled in Seattle joined during active infection and were followed longitudinally afterward. This clonotype was obtained from a human donor with COVID-19, enrolled during active disease. The donor label of this sample is uncertain. Sequencing was performed on peripheral blood.

In nucleotides, the CDR3 is TGTGCCAGCGGTGGGGCAGCGGGGGAAGAGACCCAGTACTTC. This translates into CASGGAAGEETQYF. This chain connects TRBV2 to TRBJ2-5; TRBD2 matches at 8 bases. The J segment lost 3 bases and the V segment lost 8 bases, leaving 8 bases of the junction unmatched. CDR1 SNHLY and CDR2 FYNNEI come from the germline V gene. The CDR3 covers 14 residues.